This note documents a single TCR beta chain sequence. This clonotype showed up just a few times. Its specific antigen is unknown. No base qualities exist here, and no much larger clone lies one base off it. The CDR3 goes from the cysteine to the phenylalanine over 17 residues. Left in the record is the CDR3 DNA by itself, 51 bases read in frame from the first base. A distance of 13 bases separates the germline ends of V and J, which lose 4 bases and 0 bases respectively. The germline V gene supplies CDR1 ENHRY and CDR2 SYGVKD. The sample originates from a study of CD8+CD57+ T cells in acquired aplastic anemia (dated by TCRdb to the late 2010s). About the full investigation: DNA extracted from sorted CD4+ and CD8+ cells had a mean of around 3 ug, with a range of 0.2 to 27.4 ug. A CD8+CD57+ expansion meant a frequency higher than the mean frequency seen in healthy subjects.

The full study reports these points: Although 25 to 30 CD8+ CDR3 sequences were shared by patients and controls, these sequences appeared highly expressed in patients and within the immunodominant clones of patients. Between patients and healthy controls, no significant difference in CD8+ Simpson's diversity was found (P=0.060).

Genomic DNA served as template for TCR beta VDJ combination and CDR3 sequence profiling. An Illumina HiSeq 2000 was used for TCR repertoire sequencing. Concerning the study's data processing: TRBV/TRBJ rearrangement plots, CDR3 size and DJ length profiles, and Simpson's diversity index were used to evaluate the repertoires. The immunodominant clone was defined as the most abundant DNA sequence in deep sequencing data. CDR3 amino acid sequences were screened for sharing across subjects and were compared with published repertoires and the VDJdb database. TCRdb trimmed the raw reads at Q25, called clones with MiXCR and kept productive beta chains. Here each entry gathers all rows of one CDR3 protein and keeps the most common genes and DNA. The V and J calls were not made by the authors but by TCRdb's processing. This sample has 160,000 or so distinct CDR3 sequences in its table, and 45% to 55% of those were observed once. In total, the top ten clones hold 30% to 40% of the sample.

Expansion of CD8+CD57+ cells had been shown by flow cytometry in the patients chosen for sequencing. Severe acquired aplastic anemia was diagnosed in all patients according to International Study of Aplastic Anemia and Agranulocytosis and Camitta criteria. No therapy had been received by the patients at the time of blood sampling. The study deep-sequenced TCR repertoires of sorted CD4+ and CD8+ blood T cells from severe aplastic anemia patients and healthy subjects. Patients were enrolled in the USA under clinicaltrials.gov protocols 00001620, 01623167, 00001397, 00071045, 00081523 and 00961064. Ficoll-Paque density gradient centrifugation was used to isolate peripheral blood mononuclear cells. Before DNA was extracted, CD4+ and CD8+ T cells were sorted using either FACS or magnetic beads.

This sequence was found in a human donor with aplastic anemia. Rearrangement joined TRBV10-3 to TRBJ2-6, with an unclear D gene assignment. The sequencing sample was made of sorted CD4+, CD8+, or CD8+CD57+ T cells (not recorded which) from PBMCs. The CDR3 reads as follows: CAISGDGVSSGANVLTF. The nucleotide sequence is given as TGTGCCATCAGTGGGGATGGAGTGAGCTCTGGGGCCAACGTCCTGACTTTC.